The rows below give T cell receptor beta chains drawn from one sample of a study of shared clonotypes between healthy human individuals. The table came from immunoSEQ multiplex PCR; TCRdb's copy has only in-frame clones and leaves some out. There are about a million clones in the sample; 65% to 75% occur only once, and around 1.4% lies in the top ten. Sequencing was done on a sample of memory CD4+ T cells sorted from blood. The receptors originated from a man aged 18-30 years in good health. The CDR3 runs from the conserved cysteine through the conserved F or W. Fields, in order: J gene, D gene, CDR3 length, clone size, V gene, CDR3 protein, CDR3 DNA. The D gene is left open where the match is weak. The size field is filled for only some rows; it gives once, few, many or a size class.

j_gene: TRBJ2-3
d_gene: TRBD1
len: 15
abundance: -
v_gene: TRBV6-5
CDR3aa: CASSGTGDATDTQYF
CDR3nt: TGTGCCAGCAGTGGTACAGGGGACGCCACAGATACGCAGTATTTT

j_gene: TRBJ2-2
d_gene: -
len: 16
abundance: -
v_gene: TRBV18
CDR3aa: CASSPRLSGATGELFF
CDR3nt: TGTGCCAGCTCACCAAGGCTTTCGGGGGCGACCGGGGAGCTGTTTTTT

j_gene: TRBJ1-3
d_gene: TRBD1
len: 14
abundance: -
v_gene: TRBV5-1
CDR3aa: CASSLGTGGNTIYF
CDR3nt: TGCGCCAGCAGCTTGGGGACAGGGGGAAACACCATATATTTT

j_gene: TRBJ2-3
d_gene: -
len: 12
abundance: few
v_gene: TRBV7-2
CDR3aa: CASSFGTHTQYF
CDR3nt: TGTGCCAGCAGCTTCGGGACGCATACGCAGTATTTT

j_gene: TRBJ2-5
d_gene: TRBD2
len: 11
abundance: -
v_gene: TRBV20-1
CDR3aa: CSAAGGETQYF
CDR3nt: TGCAGTGCCGCGGGGGGTGAGACCCAGTACTTC

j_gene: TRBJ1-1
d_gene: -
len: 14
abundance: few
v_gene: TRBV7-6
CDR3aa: CASSLVGGNTEAFF
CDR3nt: TGTGCCAGCAGCTTAGTTGGCGGGAACACTGAAGCTTTCTTT

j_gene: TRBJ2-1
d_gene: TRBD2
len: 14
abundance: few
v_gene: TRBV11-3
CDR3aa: CASSLAGGYNEQFF
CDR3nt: TGTGCCAGCAGCCTAGCGGGAGGATACAATGAGCAGTTCTTC

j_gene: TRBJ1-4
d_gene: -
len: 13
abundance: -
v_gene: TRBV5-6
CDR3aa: CASSLMTAEKLFF
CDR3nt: TGTGCCAGCAGCTTAATGACGGCTGAAAAACTGTTTTTT

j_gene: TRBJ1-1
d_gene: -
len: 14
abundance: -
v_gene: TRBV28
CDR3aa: CASSLTAVRTEAFF
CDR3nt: TGTGCCAGCAGTTTAACTGCCGTGCGCACTGAAGCTTTCTTT

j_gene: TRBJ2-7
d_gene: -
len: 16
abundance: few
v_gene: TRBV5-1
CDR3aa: CASSLGGRANTYEQYF
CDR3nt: TGCGCCAGCAGCTTGGGAGGAAGGGCCAATACCTACGAGCAGTACTTC

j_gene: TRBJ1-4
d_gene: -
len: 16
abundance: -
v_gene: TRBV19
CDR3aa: CASSSVLLASFGKLFF
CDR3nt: TGTGCCAGTAGTTCTGTCCTTTTAGCCTCTTTTGGGAAACTGTTTTTT

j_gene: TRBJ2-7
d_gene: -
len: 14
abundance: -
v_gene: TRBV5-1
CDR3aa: CASSTGRVTYEQYF
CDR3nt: TGCGCCAGCAGCACCGGACGCGTCACCTACGAGCAGTACTTC

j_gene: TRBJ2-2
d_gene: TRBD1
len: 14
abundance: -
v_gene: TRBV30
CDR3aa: CAWSVRGQSGELFF
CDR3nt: TGTGCCTGGAGTGTAAGGGGGCAGAGCGGGGAGCTGTTTTTT

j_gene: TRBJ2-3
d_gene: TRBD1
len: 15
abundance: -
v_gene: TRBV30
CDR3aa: CAWTRGGASTDTQYF
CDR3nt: TGTGCCTGGACCCGAGGGGGCGCTAGCACAGATACGCAGTATTTT

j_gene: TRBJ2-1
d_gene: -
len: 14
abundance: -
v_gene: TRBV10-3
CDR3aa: CAISESGVSDEQFF
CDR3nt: TGTGCCATCAGTGAGTCTGGGGTTTCGGATGAGCAGTTCTTC

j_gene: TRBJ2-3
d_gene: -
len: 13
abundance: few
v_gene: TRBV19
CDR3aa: CASSSVRTDTQYF
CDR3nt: TGTGCCAGTAGTAGCGTTAGAACAGATACGCAGTATTTT

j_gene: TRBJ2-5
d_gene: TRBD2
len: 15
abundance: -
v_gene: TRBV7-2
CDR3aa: CASSWGLAGAETQYF
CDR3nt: TGTGCCAGCAGCTGGGGACTAGCGGGAGCAGAGACCCAGTACTTC

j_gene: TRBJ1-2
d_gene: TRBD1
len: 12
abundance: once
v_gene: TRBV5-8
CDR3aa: CASSGTGYGYTF
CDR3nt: TGTGCCAGCAGCGGGACAGGTTATGGCTACACCTTC

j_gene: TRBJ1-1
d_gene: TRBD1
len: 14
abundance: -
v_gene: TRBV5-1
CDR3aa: CASRLMTGSTEAFF
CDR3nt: TGCGCCAGCAGATTAATGACAGGGAGCACTGAAGCTTTCTTT

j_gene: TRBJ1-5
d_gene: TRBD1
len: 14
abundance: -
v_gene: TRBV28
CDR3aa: CASSRTGGNQPQHF
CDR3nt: TGTGCCAGCAGCCGAACAGGGGGCAATCAGCCCCAGCATTTT

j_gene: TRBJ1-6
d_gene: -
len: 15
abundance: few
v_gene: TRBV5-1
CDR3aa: CASSTATSYNSPLHF
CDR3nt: TGCGCCAGCAGCACTGCTACCTCCTATAATTCACCCCTCCACTTT

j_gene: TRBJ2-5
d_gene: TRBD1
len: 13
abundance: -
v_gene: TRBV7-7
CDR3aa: CASSSQGVETQYF
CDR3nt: TGTGCTAGCAGTTCCCAGGGGGTAGAGACCCAGTACTTC

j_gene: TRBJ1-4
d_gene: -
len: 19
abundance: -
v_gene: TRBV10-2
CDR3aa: CASRNTGTPFLKTNEKLFF
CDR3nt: TGCGCCAGCAGGAACACCGGGACACCGTTTTTAAAGACTAATGAAAAACTGTTTTTT

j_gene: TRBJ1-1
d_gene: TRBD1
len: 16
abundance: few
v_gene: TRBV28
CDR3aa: CASSLWTGGGNTEAFF
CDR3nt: TGTGCCAGCAGTTTATGGACAGGGGGCGGGAACACTGAAGCTTTCTTT

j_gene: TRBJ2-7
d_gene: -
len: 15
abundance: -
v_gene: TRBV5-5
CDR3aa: CASSDGVGEAYEQYF
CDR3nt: TGTGCCAGCAGCGATGGTGTGGGGGAGGCTTACGAGCAGTACTTC

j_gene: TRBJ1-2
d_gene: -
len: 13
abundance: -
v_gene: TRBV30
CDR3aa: CAWSPQKEMRRSF
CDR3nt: TGTGCCTGGAGTCCACAAAAGGAAATGAGAAGGAGCTTC

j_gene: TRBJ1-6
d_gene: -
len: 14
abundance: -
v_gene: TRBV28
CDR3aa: CASSSGTFNSPLHF
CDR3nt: TGTGCCAGCAGTTCCGGGACGTTCAATTCACCCCTCCACTTT

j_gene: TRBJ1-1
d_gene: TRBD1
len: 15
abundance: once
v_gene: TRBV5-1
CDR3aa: CASTKTGGGDTEAFF
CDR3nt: TGCGCCAGCACCAAGACAGGGGGTGGGGACACTGAAGCTTTCTTT

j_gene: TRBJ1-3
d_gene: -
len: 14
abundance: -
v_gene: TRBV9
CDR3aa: CASSVEGMGNTIYF
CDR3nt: TGTGCCAGCAGCGTAGAGGGGATGGGGAACACCATATATTTT

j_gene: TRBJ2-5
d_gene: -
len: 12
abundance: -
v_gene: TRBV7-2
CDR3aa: CASSLAKEAQYF
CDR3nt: TGTGCCAGCAGCTTAGCAAAGGAGGCCCAGTACTTC

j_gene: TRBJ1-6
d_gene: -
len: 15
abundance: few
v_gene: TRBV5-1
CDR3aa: CASSGEGRVVSPLHF
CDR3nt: TGCGCCAGCAGCGGTGAGGGGAGAGTGGTTTCACCCCTCCACTTT

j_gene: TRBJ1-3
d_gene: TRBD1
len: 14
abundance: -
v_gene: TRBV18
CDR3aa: CASSWDRSGNTIYF
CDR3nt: TGTGCCAGCTCGTGGGACAGATCTGGAAACACCATATATTTT

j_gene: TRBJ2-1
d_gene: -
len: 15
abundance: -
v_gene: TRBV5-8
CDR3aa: CASSSSGRGYAEQFF
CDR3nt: TGTGCCAGCAGCTCGAGCGGTCGCGGATACGCCGAGCAGTTCTTC

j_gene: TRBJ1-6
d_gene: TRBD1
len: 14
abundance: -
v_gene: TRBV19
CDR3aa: CASSDRGNDSPLHF
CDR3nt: TGTGCCAGTAGTGACAGGGGTAATGATTCACCCCTCCACTTT

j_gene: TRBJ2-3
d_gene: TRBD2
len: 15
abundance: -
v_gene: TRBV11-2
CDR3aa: CASSLGTRGADTQYF
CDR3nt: TGTGCCAGCAGCTTGGGGACTAGAGGTGCAGATACGCAGTATTTT

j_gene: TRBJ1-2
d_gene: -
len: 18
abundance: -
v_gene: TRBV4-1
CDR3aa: CASSQVGGGRGVLYGYTF
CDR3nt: TGCGCCAGCAGCCAAGTTGGGGGGGGCAGGGGCGTTCTCTATGGCTACACCTTC

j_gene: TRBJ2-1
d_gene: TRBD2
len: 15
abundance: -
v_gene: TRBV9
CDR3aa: CASSATSGNYNEQFF
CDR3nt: TGTGCCAGCAGCGCGACTAGCGGGAACTACAATGAGCAGTTCTTC

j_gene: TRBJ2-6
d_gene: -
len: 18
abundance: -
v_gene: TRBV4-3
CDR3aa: CASSQVAAQGSGANVLTF
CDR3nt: TGCGCCAGCAGCCAAGTTGCCGCACAGGGATCTGGGGCCAACGTCCTGACTTTC

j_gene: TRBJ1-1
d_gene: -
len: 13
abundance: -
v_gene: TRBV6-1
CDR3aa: CASSDRALGAAFF
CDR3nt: TGTGCCAGCAGTGATCGGGCTCTAGGGGCGGCTTTCTTT

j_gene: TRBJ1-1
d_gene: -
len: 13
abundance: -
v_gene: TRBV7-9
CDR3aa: CASRETGTTEAFF
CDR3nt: TGTGCCAGCAGGGAAACAGGGACCACTGAAGCTTTCTTT

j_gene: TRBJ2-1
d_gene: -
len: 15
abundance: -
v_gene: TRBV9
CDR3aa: CASSVEGGSYNEQFF
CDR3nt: TGTGCCAGCAGCGTAGAGGGTGGTTCCTACAATGAGCAGTTCTTC

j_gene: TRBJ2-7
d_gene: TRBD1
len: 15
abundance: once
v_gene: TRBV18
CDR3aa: CASSPRGQGTGEQYF
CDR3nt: TGTGCCAGCTCACCCCGGGGACAGGGGACGGGGGAGCAGTACTTC

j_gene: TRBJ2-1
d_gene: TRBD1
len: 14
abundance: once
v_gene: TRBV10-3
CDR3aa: CAINGQGAENEQFF
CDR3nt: TGTGCCATCAACGGACAGGGGGCAGAAAATGAGCAGTTCTTC

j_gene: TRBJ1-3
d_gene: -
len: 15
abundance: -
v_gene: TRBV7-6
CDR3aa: CASSLGRGSGNTIYF
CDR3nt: TGTGCCAGCAGCTTAGGTCGGGGGTCTGGAAACACCATATATTTT

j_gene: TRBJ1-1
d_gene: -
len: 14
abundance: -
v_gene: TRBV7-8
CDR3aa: CASSLTSAYTEAFF
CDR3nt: TGTGCCAGCAGCTTAACGTCGGCCTATACTGAAGCTTTCTTT

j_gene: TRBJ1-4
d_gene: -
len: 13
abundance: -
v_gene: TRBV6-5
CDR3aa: CASRAGAYEKLFF
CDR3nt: TGTGCCAGCCGGGCTGGGGCATACGAAAAACTGTTTTTT

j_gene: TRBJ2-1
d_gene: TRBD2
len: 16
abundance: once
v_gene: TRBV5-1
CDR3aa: CASSLLAGLSYNEQFF
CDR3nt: TGCGCCAGCAGCTTGCTAGCGGGACTCTCCTACAATGAGCAGTTCTTC

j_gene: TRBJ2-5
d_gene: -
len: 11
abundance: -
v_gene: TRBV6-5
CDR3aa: CASSEASAQYF
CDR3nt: TGTGCCAGCAGTGAAGCGAGTGCCCAGTACTTC

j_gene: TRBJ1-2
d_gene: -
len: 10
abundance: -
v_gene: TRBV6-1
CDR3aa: CASSEVEVTF
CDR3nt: TGTGCCAGCAGTGAAGTGGAGGTCACCTTC

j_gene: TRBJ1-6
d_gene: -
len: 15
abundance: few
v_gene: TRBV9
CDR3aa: CASSPLGELKSPLHF
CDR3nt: TGTGCCAGCAGCCCTTTGGGGGAGCTAAAATCACCCCTCCACTTT

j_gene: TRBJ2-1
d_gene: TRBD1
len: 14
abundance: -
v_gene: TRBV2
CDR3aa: CASRSRGLYNEQFF
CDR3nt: TGTGCCAGCAGATCGAGGGGGCTTTACAATGAGCAGTTCTTC

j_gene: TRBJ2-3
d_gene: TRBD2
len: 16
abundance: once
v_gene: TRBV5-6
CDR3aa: CASSLGLAASTDTQYF
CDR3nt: TGTGCCAGCAGCCTGGGACTAGCGGCTAGCACAGATACGCAGTATTTT

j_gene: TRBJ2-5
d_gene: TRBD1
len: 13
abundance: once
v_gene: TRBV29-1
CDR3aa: CSVAGQAKETQYF
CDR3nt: TGCAGCGTTGCCGGACAGGCAAAAGAGACCCAGTACTTC

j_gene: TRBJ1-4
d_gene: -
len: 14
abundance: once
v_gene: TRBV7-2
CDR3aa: CASSWGRRNEKLFF
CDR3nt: TGTGCCAGCAGCTGGGGTAGGAGAAATGAAAAACTGTTTTTT

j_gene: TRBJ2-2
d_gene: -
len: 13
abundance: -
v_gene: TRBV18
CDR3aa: CASSPGITGELFF
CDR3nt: TGTGCCAGCTCACCAGGGATCACCGGGGAGCTGTTTTTT